This T cell receptor beta chain derives from a study of blood T cell repertoires in COVID-19. Study at large: Acute-phase and convalescent COVID-19 samples originated in the United States, Italy and Spain.

TCRdb keeps only in-frame clones here, not all; method: immunoSEQ multiplex PCR. The table includes 200,000 to 250,000 clones, 85% to 90% detected once. CDR3 length equals 15 residues. With 3 bases clipped from V and 8 bases from J, the junction kept 8 bases outside the gene matches. Germline V gene data show CDR1 as ENHRY and CDR2 as SYGVKD. The chain recombines TRBV10-3 with TRBJ1-2, with 11 bases aligning to TRBD1. The origin of this receptor is a man aged 25-45 years with COVID-19, enrolled during active disease. The specimen was peripheral blood. CDR3 sequence (DNA): TGTGCCATCAGTGACCCCGGGACAGGGGGTGAAGGCTACACCTTC. Translated, it gives CAISDPGTGGEGYTF.